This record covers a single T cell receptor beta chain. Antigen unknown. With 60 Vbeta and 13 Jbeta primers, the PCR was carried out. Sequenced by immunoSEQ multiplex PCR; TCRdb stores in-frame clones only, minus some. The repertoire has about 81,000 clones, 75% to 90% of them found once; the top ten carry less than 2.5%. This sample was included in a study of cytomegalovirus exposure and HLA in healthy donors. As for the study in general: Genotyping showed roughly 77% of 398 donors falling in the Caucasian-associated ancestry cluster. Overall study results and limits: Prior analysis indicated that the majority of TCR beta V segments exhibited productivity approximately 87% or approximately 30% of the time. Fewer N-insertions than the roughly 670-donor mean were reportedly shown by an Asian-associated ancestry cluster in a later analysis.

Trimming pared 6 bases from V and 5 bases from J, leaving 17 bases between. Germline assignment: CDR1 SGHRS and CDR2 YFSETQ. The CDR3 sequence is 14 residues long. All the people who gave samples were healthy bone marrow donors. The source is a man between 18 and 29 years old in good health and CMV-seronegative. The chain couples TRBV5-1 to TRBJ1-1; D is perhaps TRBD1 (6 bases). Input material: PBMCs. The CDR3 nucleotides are TGCGCCAGCACCTTAGCCCAGGGGCAAACTGAAGCTTTCTTT. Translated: CASTLAQGQTEAFF.